This paragraph covers one T cell receptor (beta chain) sequence. CDR1 and CDR2 (germline): SGHAT, FQNNGV. The CDR3 covers 15 residues. J gave up 7 bases and V 5 bases, and 10 bases lay outside the gene matches. Profiling relied on immunoSEQ multiplex PCR, and the TCRdb table lists in-frame clones only, not all of them. Of about 1.1 million clones listed, 77% are singletons. This entry comes from a study of shared clonotypes between healthy human individuals. Partitioning of CD4+ cells yielded a CD45RA+ naive subset and a CD45RA-negative memory subset. This TCR was recovered from a young man in good health. Some clones in this sample may be carry-over from other donors' samples. The chain recombines TRBV11-2 with TRBJ2-2, with 7 bases aligning to TRBD1. Sequenced sample: memory CD4+ T cells from PBMCs. The subset denotes: CD45RA-negative fraction. The CDR3 reads CASSTTTGIVGELFF. In DNA form, the CDR3 reads TGTGCCAGCAGCACCACGACAGGGATAGTCGGGGAGCTGTTTTTT.